Sequencing of this T cell receptor beta chain was carried out in a study of CD8 T cells in ankylosing spondylitis. Study-wide results and caveats: Enrichment of disease-linked clones was reportedly significant in matched ankylosing spondylitis synovial fluid.

Trimming left V 1 base short and J 6 bases short, with 6 bases between. Germline V gene sequence: CDR1 SGHRS, CDR2 YFSETQ. The length of the CDR3 is 12 residues. This clonotype was found many times. Its specificity is unknown. Making use of molecular barcodes, quantitative 5'-RACE generated TCR beta libraries. Via MiXCR, TCRdb re-called the 5' RACE reads, giving one row per CDR3 protein. Among hundreds of thousands of distinct CDR3 sequences listed, roughly 20% were seen once. The chain links TRBV5-1 to TRBJ2-3; D unresolved. Sequencing was carried out using blood, either unsorted or a sorted T cell fraction (not recorded which). This TCR was recovered from a male donor with ankylosing spondylitis or in good health (not recorded which). Written as DNA, the CDR3 is TGCGCCAGCAGCTTGAATGCGGATACGCAGTATTTT. Translation: CASSLNADTQYF. The whole variable domain, filled in from reference TRBV5-1 and TRBJ2-3, reads KAGVTQTPRYLIKTRGQQVTLSCSPISGHRSVSWYQQTPGQGLQFLFEYFSETQRNKGNFPGRFSGRQFSNSRSEMNVSTLELGDSALYLCASSLNADTQYFGPGTRLTVL.